This TCR beta chain is from a study of blood T cell repertoires in COVID-19. Across the whole study: Whether acute or convalescent, the COVID-19 samples came from the United States, Italy and Spain. The analysed material was cDNA or gDNA that came from T cells, B-cell-depleted T cells, or PBMCs.

The CDR3 length is 14 residues. Trimming took off 3 bases at V and 7 bases at J, with 13 bases between the two ends. Germline CDR1 SEHNR, CDR2 FQNEAQ (reference sequence). Original data processing: Nucleated cell counts were estimated from reference gene primer amplification. Sequenced by immunoSEQ multiplex PCR; TCRdb stores in-frame clones only, minus some. V and J calls and clone size come straight from that table; D and trimming were deduced from the DNA. The table lists some 130,000 clones, over 85% of them singletons, with roughly 4.8% in the top ten. The Seattle site enrolled patients during active infection and followed them longitudinally.

The clonotype originates from a man between 60 and 75 years old with COVID-19, enrolled during active disease. V is TRBV7-9 and J is TRBJ2-1; TRBD2 might be the D (5 bases). Sequenced material: peripheral blood. The CDR3 sequence: CASSLDRTGNEQFF. CDR3 bases: TGTGCCAGCAGCTTGGACCGCACGGGGAATGAGCAGTTCTTC.